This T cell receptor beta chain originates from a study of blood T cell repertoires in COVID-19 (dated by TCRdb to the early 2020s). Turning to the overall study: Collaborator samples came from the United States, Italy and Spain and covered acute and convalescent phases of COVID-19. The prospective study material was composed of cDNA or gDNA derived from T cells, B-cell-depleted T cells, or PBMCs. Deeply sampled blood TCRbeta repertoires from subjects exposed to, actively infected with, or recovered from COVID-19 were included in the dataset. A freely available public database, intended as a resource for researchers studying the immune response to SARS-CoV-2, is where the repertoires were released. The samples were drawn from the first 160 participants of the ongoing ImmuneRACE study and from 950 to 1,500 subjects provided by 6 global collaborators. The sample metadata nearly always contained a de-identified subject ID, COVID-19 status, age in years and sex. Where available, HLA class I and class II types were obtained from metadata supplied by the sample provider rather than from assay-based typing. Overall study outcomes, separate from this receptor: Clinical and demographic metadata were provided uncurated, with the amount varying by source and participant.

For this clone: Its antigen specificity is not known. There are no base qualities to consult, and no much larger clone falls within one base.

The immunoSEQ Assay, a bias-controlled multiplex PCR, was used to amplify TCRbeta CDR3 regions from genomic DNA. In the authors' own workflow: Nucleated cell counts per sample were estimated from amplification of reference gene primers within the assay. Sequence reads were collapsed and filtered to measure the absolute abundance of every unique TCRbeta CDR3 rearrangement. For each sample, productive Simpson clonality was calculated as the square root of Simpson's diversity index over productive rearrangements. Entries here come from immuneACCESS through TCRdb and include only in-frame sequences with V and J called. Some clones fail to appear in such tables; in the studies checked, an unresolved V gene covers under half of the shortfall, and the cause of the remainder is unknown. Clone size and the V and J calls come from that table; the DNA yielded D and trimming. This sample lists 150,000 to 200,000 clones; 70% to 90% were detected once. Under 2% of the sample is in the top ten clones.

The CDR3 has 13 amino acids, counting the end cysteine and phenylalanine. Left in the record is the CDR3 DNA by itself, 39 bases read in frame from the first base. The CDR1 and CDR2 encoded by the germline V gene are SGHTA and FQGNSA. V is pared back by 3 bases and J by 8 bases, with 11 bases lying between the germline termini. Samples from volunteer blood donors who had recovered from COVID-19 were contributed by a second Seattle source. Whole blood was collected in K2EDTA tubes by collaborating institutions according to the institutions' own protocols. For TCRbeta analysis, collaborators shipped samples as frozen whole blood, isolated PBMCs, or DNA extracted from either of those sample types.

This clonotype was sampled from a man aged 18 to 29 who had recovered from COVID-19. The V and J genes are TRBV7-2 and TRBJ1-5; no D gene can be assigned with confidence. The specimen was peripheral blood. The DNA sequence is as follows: TGTGCCAGCAGCTTGGCGGGAAGGGAGCCCCAGCATTTT. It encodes CASSLAGREPQHF.